This TCR beta chain was profiled in a study of tumor and adjacent non-tumor tissue in lung cancer (dated by TCRdb to the late 2010s). General notes on the study: By cancer type, the cohort comprised 12 to 13 adenocarcinoma patients, a couple of squamous cell carcinoma patients and 1 small cell lung cancer patient. Sequencing produced about 130,000,000 productive TCRbeta reads in total, an average of about 4 million reads per sample. Among the roughly 15 patients, ages ranged from roughly 31 to 85 years, approximately 10 were men and 5 were women, and disease was TNM stage I to III. Some 31 paired specimens, one tumor and one normal lung sample per patient, were profiled by TCRbeta CDR3 sequencing. Using bulk TCRbeta repertoires from 15 lung cancer patients, the study set lung tumor tissue side by side with matched distant non-tumor lung tissue. Summary of the overall study and its limitations: The cohort had only approximately 15 patients, and the authors noted that larger samples and more detailed clinical data are needed. Significantly higher TCR diversity (inverse Simpson) was observed in tumor tissue than in normal lung tissue (approximately 430 vs 150, P = 0.0075, Mann-Whitney U test). The methods do not name the sequencing platform or mention unique molecular identifiers. TCR diversity was significantly higher in younger patients, and higher tumor TCR diversity was associated with shorter overall and disease-free survival. In normal lung, the top 100 clones accounted for a significantly larger cumulative share of the repertoire than in tumor tissue. Because peripheral blood was not sequenced, the blood TCRbeta repertoires of the lung cancer patients in the study went unexamined.

The CDR3 numbers 15 residues from cysteine through phenylalanine. Of all the DNA, just the CDR3 is kept, 45 bases in frame from base 1. The germline V gene yields SGHDT for CDR1 and YYEEEE for CDR2. About this clonotype: Its specific antigen is unknown. A much larger clonotype is one base distant, so this may be a read error.

RNA was isolated from bulk, unsorted tissue, and RNA quality was assessed with a NanoDrop ND-1000 and an Agilent 2100. Newly diagnosed lung cancer patients without prior chemotherapy who had been admitted for thoracic surgery in China between August and November 2014 were enrolled as donors. Anyone who had undergone radiotherapy or chemotherapy before, or who had another cancer at the same time, was left out of the study. Surgical tissue pieces of about 1-2 cm3 were preserved in RNAlater solution and were kept at -80 degrees C until use. Library method: multiplex PCR. Sequenced using an Illumina HiSeq 2500. TCRbeta libraries were constructed through three rounds of nested PCR with primers (Table S4) according to protocols modified from ARM-PCR. Before sequencing, PCR products in the 200-500 bp range were cut out of the gel and cleaned up using the QIAquick gel extraction kit. The paper's data handling went like this. Reads were cleaned using Trimmomatic, were merged into complete CDR3 sequences using FLASH, and were assigned to V(D)J germline segments using MiTCR. VDJtools was used to compute clonal diversity as the inverse Simpson's index. In-frame sequences without a premature stop codon were defined as productive reads. The public reads were reprocessed in TCRdb via fastp at Q25 and MiXCR, keeping in-frame beta chains. Duplicate CDR3 protein sequences are folded into a single record with the most common DNA and genes. The V and J calls and clone size come from TCRdb's table, not from the authors' own analysis. This sample comprises 55,000 to 70,000 distinct CDR3 sequences, around 60% of them detected only once. Roughly 21% of the sample is in the top ten clones.

This clonotype was obtained from a man between 50 and 59 years old with non-small cell lung cancer. The chain couples TRBV5-6 to TRBJ2-4; TRBD1 matches 9 bases in the middle. The sequenced sample consisted of lung tumor tissue. This receptor carries the CDR3 CAGSPTGGGRNIQYF. The DNA sequence is given as TGTGCCGGCAGCCCGACAGGGGGGGGGCGGAACATTCAGTACTTC.